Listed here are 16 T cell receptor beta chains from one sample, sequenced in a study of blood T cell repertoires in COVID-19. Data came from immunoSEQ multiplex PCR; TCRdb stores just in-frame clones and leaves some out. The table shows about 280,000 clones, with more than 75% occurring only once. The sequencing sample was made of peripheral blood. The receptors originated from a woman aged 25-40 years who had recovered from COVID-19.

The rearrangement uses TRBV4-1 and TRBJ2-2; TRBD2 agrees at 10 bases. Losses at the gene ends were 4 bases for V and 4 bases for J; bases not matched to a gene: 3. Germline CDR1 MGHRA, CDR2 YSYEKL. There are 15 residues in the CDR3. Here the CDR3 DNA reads TGCGCCAGCAGCCCCTTAGCGGGGGGCACCGGGGAGCTGTTTTTT. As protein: CASSPLAGGTGELFF.

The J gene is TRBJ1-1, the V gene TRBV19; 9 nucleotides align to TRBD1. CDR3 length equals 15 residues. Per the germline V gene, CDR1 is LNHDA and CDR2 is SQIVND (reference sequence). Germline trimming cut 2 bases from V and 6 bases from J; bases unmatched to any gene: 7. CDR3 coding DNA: TGTGCCAGTAGTATAATCGGGACAGGGCTCTCTGAAGCTTTCTTT. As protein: CASSIIGTGLSEAFF.

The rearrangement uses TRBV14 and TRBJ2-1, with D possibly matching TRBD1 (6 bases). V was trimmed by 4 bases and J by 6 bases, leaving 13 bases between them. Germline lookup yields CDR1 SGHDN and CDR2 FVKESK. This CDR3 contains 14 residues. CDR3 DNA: TGTGCCAGCAGCCTAGGGGCAGGGGTCAATGAGCAGTTCTTC. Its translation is CASSLGAGVNEQFF.

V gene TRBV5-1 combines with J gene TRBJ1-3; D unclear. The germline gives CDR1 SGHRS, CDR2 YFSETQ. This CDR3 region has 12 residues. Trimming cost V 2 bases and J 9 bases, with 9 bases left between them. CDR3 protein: CASSLQGSTIYF. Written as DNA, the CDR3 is TGCGCCAGCAGCTTACAAGGGAGCACCATATATTTT.

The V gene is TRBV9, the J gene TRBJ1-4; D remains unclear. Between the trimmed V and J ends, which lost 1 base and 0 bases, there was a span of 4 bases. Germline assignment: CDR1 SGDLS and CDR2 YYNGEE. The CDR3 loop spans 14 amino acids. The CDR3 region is CASSVSATNEKLFF. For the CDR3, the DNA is TGTGCCAGCAGCGTATCAGCAACTAATGAAAAACTGTTTTTT.

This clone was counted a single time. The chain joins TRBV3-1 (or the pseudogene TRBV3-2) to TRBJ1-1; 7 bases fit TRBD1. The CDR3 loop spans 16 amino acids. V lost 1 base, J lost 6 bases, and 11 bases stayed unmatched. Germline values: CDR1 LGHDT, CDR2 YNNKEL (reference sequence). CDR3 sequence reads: CASSQVHGTVESEAFF. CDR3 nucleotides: TGTGCCAGCAGCCAAGTTCATGGGACAGTGGAATCTGAAGCTTTCTTT.

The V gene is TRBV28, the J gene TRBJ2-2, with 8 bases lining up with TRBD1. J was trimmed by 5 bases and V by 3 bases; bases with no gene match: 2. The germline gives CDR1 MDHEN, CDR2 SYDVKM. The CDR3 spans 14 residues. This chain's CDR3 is CASSFWTGTGELFF. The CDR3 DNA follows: TGTGCCAGCAGTTTCTGGACAGGGACCGGGGAGCTGTTTTTT.

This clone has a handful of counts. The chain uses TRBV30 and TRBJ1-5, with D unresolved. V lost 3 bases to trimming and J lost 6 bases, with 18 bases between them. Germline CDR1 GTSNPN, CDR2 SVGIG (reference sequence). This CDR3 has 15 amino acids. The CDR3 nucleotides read TGTGCCTGGAGCCCCCGGGGAGGGCACTTTCAGCCCCAGCATTTT. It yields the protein CAWSPRGGHFQPQHF. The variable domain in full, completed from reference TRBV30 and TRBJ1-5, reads SQTIHQWPATLVQPVGSPLSLECTVEGTSNPNLYWYRQAAGRGLQLLFYSVGIGQISSEVPQNLSASRPQDRQFILSSKKLLLSDSGFYLCAWSPRGGHFQPQHFGDGTRLSIL.

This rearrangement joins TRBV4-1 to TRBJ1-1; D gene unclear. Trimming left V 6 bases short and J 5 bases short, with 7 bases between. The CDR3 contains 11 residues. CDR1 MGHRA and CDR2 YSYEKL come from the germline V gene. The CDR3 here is CASSGGTEAFF. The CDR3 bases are TGCGCCAGCAGTGGCGGAACTGAAGCTTTCTTT.

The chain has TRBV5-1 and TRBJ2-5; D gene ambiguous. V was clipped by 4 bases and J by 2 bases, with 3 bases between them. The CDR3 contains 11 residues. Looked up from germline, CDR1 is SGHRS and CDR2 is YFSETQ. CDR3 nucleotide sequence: TGCGCCAGCAGCATACAAGAGACCCAGTACTTC. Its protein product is CASSIQETQYF.

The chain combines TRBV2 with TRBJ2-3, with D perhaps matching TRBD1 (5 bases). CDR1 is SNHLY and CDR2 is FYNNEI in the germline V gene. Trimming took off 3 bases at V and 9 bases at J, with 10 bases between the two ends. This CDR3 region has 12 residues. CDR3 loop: CASSDDSRTQYF. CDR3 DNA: TGTGCCAGCAGTGACGACAGCAGGACGCAGTATTTT.

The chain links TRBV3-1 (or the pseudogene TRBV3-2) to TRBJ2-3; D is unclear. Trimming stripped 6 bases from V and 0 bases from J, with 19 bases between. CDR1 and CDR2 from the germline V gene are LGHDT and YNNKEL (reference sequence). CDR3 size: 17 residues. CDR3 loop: CASRAGLRIASTDTQYF. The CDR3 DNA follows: TGTGCCAGCAGGGCAGGCCTCCGCATTGCTAGCACAGATACGCAGTATTTT.

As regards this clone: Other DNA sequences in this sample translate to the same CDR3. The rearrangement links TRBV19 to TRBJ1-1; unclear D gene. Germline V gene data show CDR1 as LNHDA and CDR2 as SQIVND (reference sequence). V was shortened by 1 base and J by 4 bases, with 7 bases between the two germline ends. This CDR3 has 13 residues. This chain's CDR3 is CASSIGRGTEAFF. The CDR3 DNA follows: TGTGCCAGTAGTATAGGGCGGGGCACTGAAGCTTTCTTT.

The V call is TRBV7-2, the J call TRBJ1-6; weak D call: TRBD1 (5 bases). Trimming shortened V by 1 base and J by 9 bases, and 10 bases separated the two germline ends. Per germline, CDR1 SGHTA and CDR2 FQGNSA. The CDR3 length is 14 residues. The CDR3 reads CASSLVRGGSPLHF. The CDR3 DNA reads TGTGCCAGCAGCTTAGTAAGGGGTGGTTCACCCCTCCACTTT.

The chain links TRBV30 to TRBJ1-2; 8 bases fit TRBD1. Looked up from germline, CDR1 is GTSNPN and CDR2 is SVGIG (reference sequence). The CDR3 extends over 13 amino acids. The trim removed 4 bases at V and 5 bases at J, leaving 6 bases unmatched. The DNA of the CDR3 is TGTGCCTGGACAGGGGGCGGGTTTTATGGCTACACCTTC. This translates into CAWTGGGFYGYTF.

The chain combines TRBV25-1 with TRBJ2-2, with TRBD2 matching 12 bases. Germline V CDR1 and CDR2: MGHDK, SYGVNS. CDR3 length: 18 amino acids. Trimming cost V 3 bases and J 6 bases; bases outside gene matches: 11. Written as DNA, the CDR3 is TGTGCCAGCAGTGAGTCTTACCCGGGACTAGCGGGCCCCGGGGAGCTGTTTTTT. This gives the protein CASSESYPGLAGPGELFF.